This T cell receptor (beta chain) is from a study of OX40 agonist ivuxolimab in advanced cancers. General notes on the study: Ivuxolimab was an agonistic, fully human IgG2 monoclonal antibody directed against OX40 (CD134), a costimulatory receptor. Intravenous ivuxolimab was administered to patients every 2 weeks at six dose levels: 0.01, 0.1, 0.3, 1.5, 3 and 10 mg/kg. Of the roughly 52 patients in dose escalation, some 19 had hepatocellular carcinoma, around 15 had melanoma, 9 had renal cell carcinoma and 9 had head and neck cancer. The dose-escalation cohort was about 83% male with a mean age of about 60 years, ranging from roughly 20 to 80. Prior anti-PD-1, anti-PD-L1 or anti-CTLA-4 therapy was permitted, and checkpoint inhibitors had been received by around 40% of dose-escalation patients. Partial responses were achieved by three dose-escalation patients, of whom one had hepatocellular carcinoma and two had cutaneous melanoma. The point of sequencing TCRbeta in the periphery was to test whether ivuxolimab changed TCR sequence diversity and drove clonal T-cell expansion. The paper describes the monotherapy dose-escalation part (N = 52 patients) of the phase I trial of ivuxolimab. What the authors observed across the whole study: After ivuxolimab, CD8+ T cells had more expanded clones than CD4+ T cells on average. Low levels of normalized T-cell clonal expansion were also seen in some nonresponding patients. The antigen specificity of the clonally expanded peripheral T cells was not determined. At doses of 0.1 to 3.0 mg/kg, clonal expansion of both CD4+ and CD8+ T cells in blood was seen between baseline and week 6. Partial responders in the 0.1-3.0 mg/kg groups had among the lowest normalized peripheral clonal expansion, especially among CD8+ T cells.

The trial excluded patients who had a history of autoimmune disease or were on systemic immunosuppression. Peripheral blood for TCR sequencing was drawn from every dose cohort at baseline, at cycle 4 day 1 and at cycle 7 day 1. Samples came from an open-label, multicenter, first-in-human phase I dose-escalation trial of ivuxolimab. Adults with locally advanced or metastatic melanoma, renal cell, hepatocellular, or head and neck squamous cell carcinoma were enrolled in the trial. Before TCR sequencing, CD4+ T cells and CD8+ T cells from peripheral blood were sorted into separate populations. From a lookup of the germline V gene, CDR1 and CDR2 are MNHNS and SASEGT. The CDR3 has 15 amino acids, counting the end cysteine and phenylalanine. Just CDR3 DNA is preserved here, 45 bases in frame from base 1. V is shortened by 3 bases, J by 2 bases, and the region joining them spans 14 bases. As to this clone: Its antigen remains undetermined. It has no much larger one-base neighbor in the sample; base qualities were not kept.

For sequencing of the TCRbeta CDR3 region, genomic DNA was extracted from the sorted cells. The immunoSEQ Assay was used to sequence the TCRbeta CDR3 regions. TCRdb took this table from immuneACCESS and kept in-frame rearrangements with V and J called. Such tables lack part of the clones; where checked against another copy, unresolved V genes explain under half of the gap, and the rest is unexplained. The sample has more than 100,000 clones on record, about nine tenths of them singletons. Clones ranked in the top ten supply less than 1.1% of the sample. This chain is built from TRBV6-1 and TRBJ2-7, with the identity of the D gene unclear. This sample comprised CD4+ or CD8+ T cells sorted from blood, obtained in a trial of the OX40 agonist ivuxolimab. The TCR was taken from an adult with an advanced solid tumor such as melanoma, head and neck, liver or kidney cancer. The DNA sequence is given as TGTGCCAGCAGTGAGTCACGAGGTTCCGCCTACGAGCAGTACTTC. Its product reads: CASSESRGSAYEQYF.